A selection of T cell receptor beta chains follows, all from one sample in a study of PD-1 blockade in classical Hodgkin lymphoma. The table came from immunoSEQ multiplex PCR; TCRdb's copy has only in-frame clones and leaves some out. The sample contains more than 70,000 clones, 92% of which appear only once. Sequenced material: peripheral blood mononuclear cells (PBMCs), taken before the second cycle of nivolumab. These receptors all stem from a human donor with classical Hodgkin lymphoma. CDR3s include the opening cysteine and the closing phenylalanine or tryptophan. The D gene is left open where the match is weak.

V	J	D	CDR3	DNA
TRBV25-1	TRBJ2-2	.	CASSDSARGGTGELFF	TGTGCCAGCAGTGATTCGGCCAGGGGAGGTACCGGGGAGCTGTTTTTT
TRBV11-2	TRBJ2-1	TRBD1	CASSRDRGVGEQFF	TGTGCCAGCAGCCGGGACAGGGGGGTGGGTGAGCAGTTCTTC
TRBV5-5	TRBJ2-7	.	CASSLDRVYEQYF	TGTGCCAGCAGCTTGGACAGGGTTTACGAGCAGTACTTC
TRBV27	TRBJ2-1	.	CASSFGAISSYNEQFF	TGTGCCAGCAGTTTTGGGGCCATCAGCTCCTACAATGAGCAGTTCTTC
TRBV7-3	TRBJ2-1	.	CASGGAGNEQFF	TGTGCCAGCGGCGGGGCGGGGAATGAGCAGTTCTTC
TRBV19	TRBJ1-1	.	CASSIRRNTEAFF	TGTGCCAGTAGTATAAGGCGGAACACTGAAGCTTTCTTT
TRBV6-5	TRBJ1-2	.	CASSYSGGSLGYGYTF	TGTGCCAGCAGTTACTCGGGAGGGAGCCTCGGCTATGGCTACACCTTC
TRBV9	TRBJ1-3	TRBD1	CASSPRRGRFSGNTIYF	TGTGCCAGCAGCCCAAGGAGGGGGCGCTTTTCTGGAAACACCATATATTTT
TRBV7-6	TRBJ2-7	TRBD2	CASSLPAGGGLEQYF	TGTGCCAGCAGCCTCCCGGCGGGGGGAGGGTTGGAGCAGTACTTC
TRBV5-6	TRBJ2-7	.	CASSLETGAGSYEQYF	TGTGCCAGCAGCTTGGAGACGGGAGCAGGGTCCTACGAGCAGTACTTC
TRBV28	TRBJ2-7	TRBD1	CASSFPSLPTGPEQYF	TGTGCCAGCAGTTTCCCTTCTCTTCCGACAGGGCCCGAGCAGTACTTC
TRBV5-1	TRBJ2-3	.	CASSLVTLKGTDTQYF	TGCGCCAGCAGCTTGGTGACCCTGAAAGGCACAGATACGCAGTATTTT
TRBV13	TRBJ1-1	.	CASNWGGSNTEAFF	TGTGCCAGCAATTGGGGGGGCTCAAACACTGAAGCTTTCTTT
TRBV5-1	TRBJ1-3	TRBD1	CASSLPTGVGNTIYF	TGCGCCAGCAGCTTGCCCACAGGGGTCGGAAACACCATATATTTT
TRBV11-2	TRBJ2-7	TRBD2	CASSLRSSGSLGPEGEYF	TGTGCCAGCAGCTTACGTTCTAGCGGGAGTCTAGGTCCCGAGGGCGAGTACTTC
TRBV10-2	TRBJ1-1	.	CASQNWNTEAFF	TGCGCCAGCCAGAACTGGAACACTGAAGCTTTCTTT
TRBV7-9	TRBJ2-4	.	CASSPSAAKNIQYF	TGTGCCAGCAGCCCCTCAGCGGCCAAAAACATTCAGTACTTC